A selection of T cell receptor beta chains follows, all from one sample in a study of cytomegalovirus exposure and HLA in healthy donors. Profiling relied on immunoSEQ multiplex PCR, and the TCRdb table lists in-frame clones only, not all of them. The table lists over 120,000 clones, 9.7% of them singletons, with approximately 1.7% in the top ten. Sequencing input: PBMCs. These receptors originate from a man aged 45 to 65 in good health and CMV-seronegative. CDR3s include the opening cysteine and the closing phenylalanine or tryptophan. A D gene is named only where the DNA matches it firmly. The size of a clone is reported for some rows only, either as once, few or many, or as a class for expanded clones.

j_gene | v_gene | abundance | d_gene | CDR3nt | CDR3aa
TRBJ2-2 | TRBV6-1 | few | TRBD2 | TGTGCCAGCAGTGGTGCTAGCGGGGGGGCCCCCGGGGAGCTGTTTTTT | CASSGASGGAPGELFF
TRBJ1-1 | TRBV5-5 | few | TRBD1 | TGTGCCAGCAGGGTTACATGGACAGGGGGTAACACTGAAGCTTTCTTT | CASRVTWTGGNTEAFF
TRBJ2-7 | TRBV9 | . | . | TGTGCCAGCAGCGTTTCGGGAGCTATACTATCCTACGAGCAGTACTTC | CASSVSGAILSYEQYF
TRBJ1-2 | TRBV28 | . | . | TGTGCCAGCAGTACCCCGACAGCCTCTAACTATGGCTACACCTTC | CASSTPTASNYGYTF
TRBJ1-1 | TRBV11-2 | few | TRBD1 | TGTGCCAGCAGCTCCGCCCCAAGGGGGCGTGCCACTGAAGCTTTCTTT | CASSSAPRGRATEAFF
TRBJ2-3 | TRBV19 | medium-sized | . | TGTGCCAGTAGTGGCGGGCGCACAGATACGCAGTATTTT | CASSGGRTDTQYF
TRBJ2-7 | TRBV19 | . | . | TGTGCCAGTAGTATTAAGGGGGGGTTGTACGAGCAGTACTTC | CASSIKGGLYEQYF
TRBJ1-5 | TRBV7-9 | . | . | TGTGCCAGCAGCTTAGGGGGGCCATACAATCAGCCCCAGCATTTT | CASSLGGPYNQPQHF
TRBJ1-6 | TRBV19 | few | . | TGTGCCAGTAGTATTCGGACGCCCCCTACGGGGAATTCACCCCTCCACTTT | CASSIRTPPTGNSPLHF
TRBJ1-4 | TRBV6-1 | . | . | TGTGCCAGCAGTCCCCGGGTGGGGGCGGTTGAAAAACTGTTTTTT | CASSPRVGAVEKLFF
TRBJ1-5 | TRBV7-9 | few | . | TGTGCCAGCAGCTTAACTGATCAGCCCCAGCATTTT | CASSLTDQPQHF
TRBJ1-1 | TRBV28 | few | TRBD1 | TGTGCCAGCAGTTTAGTGACAGGGGAAACTGAAGCTTTCTTT | CASSLVTGETEAFF
TRBJ2-1 | TRBV2 | . | TRBD1 | TGTGCCAGCCGAAAGCGGGACAGGGCCTACAATGAGCAGTTCTTC | CASRKRDRAYNEQFF
TRBJ1-4 | TRBV7-9 | few | TRBD1 | TGTGCCAGCAGCTTAGCGACAGGGTCCAACGAAAAACTGTTTTTT | CASSLATGSNEKLFF
TRBJ1-3 | TRBV6-1 | . | . | TGTGCCAGCAGTGAGCGAAGAACTGGAAACACCATATATTTT | CASSERRTGNTIYF
TRBJ2-3 | TRBV9 | many | TRBD2 | TGTGCCAGCAGCGTAGTGGATAGCGGGGTTGGTACAGATACGCAGTATTTT | CASSVVDSGVGTDTQYF
TRBJ1-6 | TRBV25-1 | few | TRBD1 | TGTGCCAGCAGTGTACAGGGGAATTCACCCCTCCACTTT | CASSVQGNSPLHF
TRBJ1-1 | TRBV28 | . | TRBD1 | TGTGCCAGCACCTCGACAGGGTTATCCCAGAACACTGAAGCTTTCTTT | CASTSTGLSQNTEAFF
TRBJ1-1 | TRBV5-4 | few | . | TGTGCCAGCAGCCGAGGGGGGGTGGACACTGAAGCTTTCTTT | CASSRGGVDTEAFF
TRBJ1-2 | TRBV6-5 | few | . | TGTGCCAGCAGCCCCACCGGGGGTGTATCTGGCTACACCTTC | CASSPTGGVSGYTF
TRBJ1-2 | TRBV5-1 | . | . | TGCGCCAGCAGCCCTCAAGGGGATGGATATGGCTACACCTTC | CASSPQGDGYGYTF
TRBJ2-7 | TRBV27 | . | . | TGTGCCAGCAGCACAAGCTCCTACGAGCAGTACTTC | CASSTSSYEQYF
TRBJ1-1 | TRBV2 | few | TRBD1 | TGTGCCAGTAGACAGGGGCGGGACACTGAAGCTTTCTTT | CASRQGRDTEAFF
TRBJ1-1 | TRBV7-9 | . | TRBD1 | TGTGCCAGCGGGACCGGGACAGGGGATTTGAACACTGAAGCTTTCTTT | CASGTGTGDLNTEAFF
TRBJ1-1 | TRBV7-2 | . | . | TGTGCCAGCAGCTTAGGCGCGGGGGGCACTGAAGCTTTCTTT | CASSLGAGGTEAFF
TRBJ2-7 | TRBV18 | few | . | TGTGCCAGCTCACCACCGTCAGACTCCTACGAGCAGTACTTC | CASSPPSDSYEQYF
TRBJ2-7 | TRBV19 | . | TRBD2 | TGTGCAACAGCTAGCGGGGGTAACGAGCAGTACTTC | CATASGGNEQYF
TRBJ1-1 | TRBV6-1 | . | . | TGTGCCAGCAGTGAATTCAGGGGCACTGAAGCTTTCTTT | CASSEFRGTEAFF
TRBJ2-7 | TRBV4-2 | few | TRBD1 | TGTGCCAGCAGCCAAGTTGGACAGGGCTCCTACGAGCAGTACTTC | CASSQVGQGSYEQYF
TRBJ2-5 | TRBV5-4 | . | . | TGTGCCAGCAGCCTCCCCCAAGAGACCCAGTACTTC | CASSLPQETQYF